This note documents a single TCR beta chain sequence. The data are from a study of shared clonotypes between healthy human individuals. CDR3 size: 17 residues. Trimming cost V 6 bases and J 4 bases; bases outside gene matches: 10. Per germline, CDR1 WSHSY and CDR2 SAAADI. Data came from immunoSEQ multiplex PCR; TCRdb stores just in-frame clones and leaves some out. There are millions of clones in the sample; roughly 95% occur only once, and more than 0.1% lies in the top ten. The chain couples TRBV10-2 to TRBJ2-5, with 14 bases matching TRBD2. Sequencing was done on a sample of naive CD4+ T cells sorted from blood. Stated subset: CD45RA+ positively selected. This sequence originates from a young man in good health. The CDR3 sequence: CASSERTSGRRRETQYF. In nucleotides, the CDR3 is TGCGCCAGCAGCGAGAGGACTAGCGGGAGGCGGCGAGAGACCCAGTACTTC.